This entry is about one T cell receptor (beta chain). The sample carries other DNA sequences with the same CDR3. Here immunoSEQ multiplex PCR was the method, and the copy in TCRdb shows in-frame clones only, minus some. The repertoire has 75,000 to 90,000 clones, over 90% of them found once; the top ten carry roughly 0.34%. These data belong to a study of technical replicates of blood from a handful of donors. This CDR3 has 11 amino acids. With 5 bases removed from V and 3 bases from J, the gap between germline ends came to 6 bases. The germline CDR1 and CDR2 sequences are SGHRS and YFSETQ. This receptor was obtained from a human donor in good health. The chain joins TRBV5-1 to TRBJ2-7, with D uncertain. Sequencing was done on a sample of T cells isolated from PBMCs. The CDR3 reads CASSRGYEQYF. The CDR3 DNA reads TGCGCCAGCAGTCGAGGCTACGAGCAGTACTTC. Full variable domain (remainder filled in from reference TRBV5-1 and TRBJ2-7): KAGVTQTPRYLIKTRGQQVTLSCSPISGHRSVSWYQQTPGQGLQFLFEYFSETQRNKGNFPGRFSGRQFSNSRSEMNVSTLELGDSALYLCASSRGYEQYFGPGTRLTVT.